Below are 29 T cell receptor beta chains sequenced from a single sample in a study of OX40 agonist ivuxolimab in advanced cancers. Libraries were prepared by immunoSEQ multiplex PCR; TCRdb keeps only in-frame clonotypes and omits some of them. The data show approximately 70,000 clones, about 90% seen once. This specimen was CD4+ or CD8+ T cells sorted from blood, taken in a trial of the OX40 agonist ivuxolimab. These receptors originate from an adult with an advanced solid tumor such as melanoma, head and neck, liver or kidney cancer.

The chain has TRBV7-6 and TRBJ1-1; D may be TRBD1 (5 bases). This CDR3 is 14 amino acids long. V gave up 5 bases and J gave up 5 bases, with 15 bases separating them. CDR1 and CDR2 (germline): SGHVS, FNYEAQ. The CDR3 DNA reads TGTGCCAGCAGCCCCCGCGGGGGGGGGACTGAAGCTTTCTTT. Translated, it gives CASSPRGGGTEAFF.

CDR3: CASSDSVGQGRGYTF. The CDR3, as DNA: TGTGCCAGCAGTGACTCCGTTGGACAGGGGCGAGGCTACACCTTC. The chain combines TRBV6-4 with TRBJ1-2; 9 bases are a match to TRBD1. The germline V gene has CDR1 MRHNA and CDR2 SNTAGT. Unmatched junction bases numbered 7, after V lost 0 bases and J lost 8 bases. The CDR3 loop spans 15 amino acids.

The chain links TRBV6-5 to TRBJ1-1, with D perhaps matching TRBD1 (5 bases). Trimming removed 0 bases at V and 6 bases at J, with 11 bases between. The CDR3 extends over 14 amino acids. Germline CDR1 reads MNHEY; CDR2 reads SVGAGI. The CDR3 sequence is CASSYSAGLSEAFF. As DNA, the CDR3 is TGTGCCAGCAGTTACTCGGCGGGGCTCTCTGAAGCTTTCTTT.

This chain joins TRBV6-5 and TRBJ1-1; 7 bases match TRBD1. The J segment lost 1 base and the V segment lost 0 bases, leaving 5 bases of the junction unmatched. CDR3 length: 16 amino acids. In germline, CDR1 is MNHEY, CDR2 SVGAGI. CDR3 loop: CASSYSSTGTNTEAFF. CDR3 in DNA: TGTGCCAGCAGTTACTCGTCGACAGGGACGAACACTGAAGCTTTCTTT.

This chain connects TRBV15 to TRBJ1-1, with D maybe TRBD1 (6 bases). In germline, CDR1 is LNHNV, CDR2 YYDKDF (reference sequence). The V and J ends lost 8 bases and 3 bases respectively, with 16 bases between them. The CDR3 totals 14 residues. This CDR3 is CATSKWRGDTEAFF. The CDR3 nucleotides read TGTGCCACCTCTAAGTGGAGGGGGGACACTGAAGCTTTCTTT.

Here the CDR3 reads CASSFRTGKGYEQYF. In DNA, the CDR3 is TGTGCCAGCAGTTTTAGGACAGGGAAGGGCTACGAGCAGTACTTC. This chain joins TRBV28 and TRBJ2-7, with 8 nucleotides matching TRBD1. CDR1 and CDR2 from the germline V gene are MDHEN and SYDVKM. The CDR3 is 15 amino acids. V lost 3 bases, J lost 3 bases, and 7 bases stayed unmatched.

The chain is built from TRBV6-4 and TRBJ2-1; TRBD2 matches 14 bases. V gave up 3 bases and J gave up 5 bases; unmatched junction bases: 3. Germline V gene sequence: CDR1 MRHNA, CDR2 SNTAGT. The CDR3 extends over 16 amino acids. This chain's CDR3 is CASSDGTSGGNNEQFF. CDR3 DNA sequence: TGTGCCAGCAGTGATGGGACTAGCGGGGGAAACAATGAGCAGTTCTTC.

This chain connects TRBV13 to TRBJ1-2, with D hard to call. Germline CDR1 and CDR2: PRHDT and FYEKMQ (reference sequence). Trimming removed 4 bases at V and 4 bases at J, with 13 bases between. The CDR3 totals 14 residues. The CDR3 nucleotides read TGTGCCAGCAGCTCGGATTTCGCTGGCTATGGCTACACCTTC. Translation gives CASSSDFAGYGYTF.

This chain joins TRBV29-1 and TRBJ2-7; no reliable D call. The CDR3 loop spans 11 amino acids. Germline CDR1 and CDR2: SQVTM and ANQGSEA. V shed 4 bases and J shed 3 bases, with 7 bases lying between them. The CDR3 spells CSVVKDYEQYF. CDR3 DNA sequence: TGCAGCGTTGTAAAGGACTACGAGCAGTACTTC.

The rearrangement joins TRBV15 to TRBJ2-1; D ambiguous. CDR1 and CDR2 from the germline V gene are LNHNV and YYDKDF (reference sequence). This CDR3 contains 17 residues. The V and J ends lost 3 bases and 1 base respectively, with 16 bases between them. The CDR3 sequence is CATSSSIGRGSYNEQFF. DNA for the CDR3: TGTGCCACCAGCAGCTCTATTGGCCGCGGATCCTACAATGAGCAGTTCTTC.

This chain links TRBV30 with TRBJ2-1; D uncertain. The CDR3 contains 12 residues. CDR1 is GTSNPN and CDR2 is SVGIG in the germline V gene (reference sequence). Trimming removed 0 bases at V and 8 bases at J, with 8 bases between. The CDR3 DNA sequence: TGTGCCTGGAGTGTAATTGGAGATGAGCAGTTCTTC. Protein: CAWSVIGDEQFF.

V gene TRBV28 combines with J gene TRBJ2-7, with D perhaps TRBD2 (6 bases). The germline V gene has CDR1 MDHEN and CDR2 SYDVKM. Trimming removed 3 bases from V and 0 bases from J, with 12 bases in between. The CDR3 extends over 15 amino acids. CDR3 bases: TGTGCCAGCAGTTTCCGCGGGGCAACCTCCTACGAGCAGTACTTC. Translation: CASSFRGATSYEQYF.

This sequence joins TRBV9 and TRBJ2-1; 8 nucleotides agree with TRBD2. The ends lost 2 bases at V and 5 bases at J; junction bases unmatched: 3. The CDR3 spans 14 residues. Germline CDR1 SGDLS, CDR2 YYNGEE. CDR3: CASSVIAGHNEQFF. CDR3 DNA: TGTGCCAGCAGCGTTATAGCGGGGCACAATGAGCAGTTCTTC. Full variable domain (missing parts from reference TRBV9 and TRBJ2-1): DSGVTQTPKHLITATGQRVTLRCSPRSGDLSVYWYQQSLDQGLQFLIQYYNGEERAKGNILERFSAQQFPDLHSELNLSSLELGDSALYFCASSVIAGHNEQFFGPGTRLTVL.

The chain uses TRBV7-9 and TRBJ2-1; TRBD1 matches at 7 bases. Trimming took 1 base from V and 8 from J; bases not matched to a gene: 11. The V gene's germline CDR1 is SEHNR and CDR2 FQNEAQ (reference sequence). This CDR3 is 16 amino acids long. The CDR3 region is CASSLGRQGSLYEQFF. The CDR3 nucleotides are TGTGCCAGCAGCTTAGGTAGACAGGGTTCACTATATGAGCAGTTCTTC. Filled out from reference TRBV7-9 and TRBJ2-1, the complete variable domain reads DTGVSQNPRHKITKRGQNVTFRCDPISEHNRLYWYRQTLGQGPEFLTYFQNEAQLEKSRLLSDRFSAERPKGSFSTLEIQRTEQGDSAMYLCASSLGRQGSLYEQFFGPGTRLTVL.

The gene calls are TRBV2 and TRBJ2-7; 8 bases line up with TRBD1. V dropped 6 bases and J dropped 6; count of bases not matched to a gene: 10. The CDR3 consists of 14 residues. Germline CDR1 is SNHLY and CDR2 is FYNNEI. The CDR3 DNA sequence: TGTGCCAGCAGAGGAGAGACAGGGGTCCGCGAGCAGTACTTC. Encoded protein: CASRGETGVREQYF.

The chain joins TRBV4-1 to TRBJ2-1, with 9 bases aligning to TRBD2. The CDR3 is 16 residues long. Looked up from germline, CDR1 is MGHRA and CDR2 is YSYEKL. V dropped 0 bases and J dropped 6; count of bases not matched to a gene: 6. The CDR3 region has the DNA TGCGCCAGCAGCCAAGATCCGCGGGAGGGAGTCAATGAGCAGTTCTTC. As protein: CASSQDPREGVNEQFF.

The chain couples TRBV7-6 to TRBJ1-1; possible D gene TRBD1, 6 bases. This CDR3 comprises 12 residues. Germline V gene sequence: CDR1 SGHVS, CDR2 FNYEAQ. Trimming took off 8 bases at V and 5 bases at J, with 12 bases between the two ends. This chain's CDR3 is CASGFQGTEAFF. CDR3 bases: TGTGCCAGCGGATTTCAGGGGACTGAAGCTTTCTTT. Complete variable domain (other parts from reference TRBV7-6 and TRBJ1-1): GAGVSQSPRYKVTKRGQDVALRCDPISGHVSLYWYRQALGQGPEFLTYFNYEAQQDKSGLPNDRFSAERPEGSISTLTIQRTEQRDSAMYRCASGFQGTEAFFGQGTRLTVV.

This chain uses TRBV27 with TRBJ1-6; tentative D call: TRBD1 (6 bases). CDR1 MNHEY and CDR2 SMNVEV come from the germline V gene (reference sequence). The CDR3 has 15 amino acids. The ends were cut back, 4 bases at V and 6 bases at J, with 13 bases in the middle. Here the CDR3 reads CASSWDRGPNSPLHF. In nucleotides, the CDR3 is TGTGCCAGCAGTTGGGACCGGGGGCCTAATTCACCCCTCCACTTT.

The chain links TRBV30 to TRBJ2-3; TRBD2 might be the D (5 bases). The germline V gene has CDR1 GTSNPN and CDR2 SVGIG (reference sequence). V was pared by 2 bases and J by 6 bases, with 9 bases between. This CDR3 contains 12 residues. The DNA for the CDR3 is TGTGCCTGGAGTTCGGGGAGCGATACGCAGTATTTT. It encodes CAWSSGSDTQYF.

The V gene is TRBV4-1, the J gene TRBJ2-7, with 7 bases matching TRBD1. The CDR3 length is 14 residues. Germline trimming cut 4 bases from V and 2 bases from J; bases unmatched to any gene: 5. The V gene's germline CDR1 is MGHRA and CDR2 YSYEKL. Here the CDR3 DNA reads TGCGCCAGCAGCCCCGGGACAGTTACCTACGAGCAGTACTTC. This translates into CASSPGTVTYEQYF.

CDR3 loop: CASSPLPGGNTEAFF. The DNA of the CDR3 is TGTGCCAGCAGCCCCCTCCCTGGTGGAAACACTGAAGCTTTCTTT. The chain joins TRBV7-8 to TRBJ1-1; D remains unclear. The ends were cut back, 5 bases at V and 2 bases at J, with 15 bases in the middle. This CDR3 has 15 amino acids. Germline assignment: CDR1 SGHVS and CDR2 FQNEAQ. The full variable domain, its missing parts supplied by reference TRBV7-8 and TRBJ1-1, is GAGVSQSPRYKVAKRGQDVALRCDPISGHVSLFWYQQALGQGPEFLTYFQNEAQLDKSGLPSDRFFAERPEGSVSTLKIQRTQQEDSAVYLCASSPLPGGNTEAFFGQGTRLTVV.

This sequence joins TRBV19 and TRBJ2-5, with 12 bases identical to TRBD2. With 1 base clipped from V and 5 bases from J, the junction kept 2 bases outside the gene matches. Germline V gene data show CDR1 as LNHDA and CDR2 as SQIVND (reference sequence). This CDR3 comprises 15 residues. Written as DNA, the CDR3 is TGTGCCAGTAGTATAGCCGGGACTAGCGGGGAGACCCAGTACTTC. Amino acid sequence: CASSIAGTSGETQYF.

The chain carries TRBV4-3 and TRBJ1-1; tentatively, D is TRBD1 (5 bases). V was shortened by 6 bases and J by 0 bases, with 8 bases between the two germline ends. CDR1 is LGHNA and CDR2 is YSLEER in the germline V gene. The CDR3 spans 13 residues. The CDR3 nucleotides are TGCGCCAGCAGTACAGGTATGAACACTGAAGCTTTCTTT. This gives the protein CASSTGMNTEAFF.

The chain links TRBV10-3 to TRBJ2-1; D is uncertain. The V and J ends lost 11 bases and 0 bases respectively, with 20 bases between them. This CDR3 contains 16 residues. Looked up from germline, CDR1 is ENHRY and CDR2 is SYGVKD. The CDR3 sequence is CASYPGQLSSYNEQFF. For the CDR3, the DNA is TGTGCCTCCTACCCTGGGCAGCTAAGCTCCTACAATGAGCAGTTCTTC.

This clone was picked up one time. The chain is built from TRBV6-1 and TRBJ1-1; 7 bases agree with TRBD1. Trimming cost V 8 bases and J 0 bases; bases outside gene matches: 6. Germline loops: CDR1 MNHNS, CDR2 SASEGT. This CDR3 contains 14 residues. The CDR3 sequence is CASRDRSMNTEAFF. The CDR3 DNA reads TGTGCCAGCCGGGACAGATCCATGAACACTGAAGCTTTCTTT.

V is TRBV19 and J is TRBJ1-1; no firm D call. Trimming took 7 bases from V and 0 from J, leaving 15 bases between them. CDR1 is LNHDA and CDR2 is SQIVND in the germline V gene (reference sequence). This CDR3 spans 15 amino acids. The CDR3 DNA follows: TGTGCCAGTACCTTAATCCCGGCGGTGAACACTGAAGCTTTCTTT. Protein product: CASTLIPAVNTEAFF.

This chain connects TRBV27 to TRBJ1-5; D remains ambiguous. Trimming pared 4 bases from V and 0 bases from J, leaving 4 bases between. The CDR3 covers 13 residues. In germline, CDR1 is MNHEY, CDR2 SMNVEV (reference sequence). The CDR3 bases are TGTGCCAGCAGTTCAAATAGCAATCAGCCCCAGCATTTT. This translates into CASSSNSNQPQHF.

The V call is TRBV5-6, the J call TRBJ2-1; 9 nucleotides align to TRBD1. The germline CDR1 and CDR2 sequences are SGHDT and YYEEEE. Trimming took 2 bases from V and 7 from J; bases not matched to a gene: 4. The length of the CDR3 is 14 residues. CDR3 DNA sequence: TGTGCCAGCAGCTTAGGGACAGGGTGGAATGAGCAGTTCTTC. It yields the protein CASSLGTGWNEQFF.

This rearrangement joins TRBV7-6 to TRBJ2-7; no clear D gene. Germline loops: CDR1 SGHVS, CDR2 FNYEAQ. V lost 1 base to trimming and J lost 1 base, with 11 bases between them. The CDR3 is made up of 15 amino acids. CDR3 amino acids: CASSLVADESYEQYF. CDR3 sequence (DNA): TGTGCCAGCAGCTTAGTTGCAGACGAATCCTACGAGCAGTACTTC.